Listed here are 2 T cell receptor beta chains from one sample, sequenced in a study of T cell responses to AZD1222 COVID-19 vaccine. Here immunoSEQ multiplex PCR was the method, and the copy in TCRdb shows in-frame clones only, minus some. The data contain over 100,000 clones, roughly 87% of them singletons. Sequencing was performed on peripheral blood, taken on day 0 of MenACWY control vaccination. These receptors were taken from an adult in good health.

This clone was observed a few times. The gene calls are TRBV6-2 or TRBV6-3 and TRBJ2-7; D is tentatively TRBD1 or TRBD2 (5 bases each). This CDR3 is built from 14 residues. The germline gives CDR1 MNHEY, CDR2 SVGEGT. V was shortened by 5 bases and J by 6 bases, with 17 bases between the two germline ends. The CDR3 is CASSHYRGQPEQYF. CDR3 coding DNA: TGTGCCAGCAGTCACTACCGGGGCCAACCCGAGCAGTACTTC.

V and J are TRBV28 and TRBJ1-3, with 8 nucleotides matching TRBD1. CDR3 length equals 15 residues. V shed 4 bases and J 2 bases; nucleotides not matched to a gene: 4. Germline assignment: CDR1 MDHEN and CDR2 SYDVKM. The DNA of the CDR3 is TGTGCCAGCAGTTCCGCACAGGGGGCTGGAAACACCATATATTTT. It encodes CASSSAQGAGNTIYF.